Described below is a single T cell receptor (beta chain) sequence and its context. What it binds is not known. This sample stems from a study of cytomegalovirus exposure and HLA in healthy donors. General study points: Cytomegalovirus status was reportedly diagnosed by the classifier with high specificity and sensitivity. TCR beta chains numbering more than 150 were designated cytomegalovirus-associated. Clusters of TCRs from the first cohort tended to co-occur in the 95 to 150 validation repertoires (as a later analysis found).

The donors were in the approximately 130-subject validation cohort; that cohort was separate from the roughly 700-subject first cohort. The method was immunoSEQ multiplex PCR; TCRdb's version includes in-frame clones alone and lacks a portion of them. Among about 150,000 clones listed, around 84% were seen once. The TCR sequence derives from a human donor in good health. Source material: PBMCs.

The CDR3 here is CASSVGPSSYNNEQFF. In DNA, the CDR3 is TGTGCCAGCAGCGTAGGGCCTAGCAGTTATAACAATGAGCAGTTCTTC. The chain recombines TRBV9 with TRBJ2-1, with a weak D call TRBD2 (5 bases). The CDR3 loop spans 16 amino acids. V lost 0 bases to trimming and J lost 5 bases, with 15 bases between them. CDR1 is SGDLS and CDR2 is YYNGEE in the germline V gene. The full variable domain, in which reference TRBV9 and TRBJ2-1 provide the parts outside the CDR3, is DSGVTQTPKHLITATGQRVTLRCSPRSGDLSVYWYQQSLDQGLQFLIQYYNGEERAKGNILERFSAQQFPDLHSELNLSSLELGDSALYFCASSVGPSSYNNEQFFGPGTRLTVL.